This passage covers 31 T cell receptor beta chains from one sample sequenced in a study of cytomegalovirus exposure and HLA in healthy donors. The study ran its PCR with 60 Vbeta and 13 Jbeta primers. The repertoire was sequenced with immunoSEQ multiplex PCR; TCRdb's copy has only in-frame clones and lacks some. Of approximately 160,000 clones listed, 55% to 70% were seen once; the top ten hold 3%. The sequencing input was PBMCs. Receptors were obtained from a woman aged 30 to 39 in good health and CMV-seropositive.

The chain is built from TRBV4-1 and TRBJ2-3; D perhaps matches TRBD1 (5 bases). V was trimmed by 3 bases and J by 0 bases, leaving 16 bases between them. The CDR3 covers 17 residues. In germline, CDR1 is MGHRA, CDR2 YSYEKL. CDR3 bases: TGCGCCAGCAGCCATATAAGGGGCACAACTAGCACAGATACGCAGTATTTT. Translated: CASSHIRGTTSTDTQYF.

The rearrangement uses TRBV2 and TRBJ1-5; D remains ambiguous. This CDR3 comprises 15 residues. The germline V and J ends were trimmed by 8 bases and 2 bases, with 16 bases remaining between them. From germline, CDR1 is SNHLY and CDR2 FYNNEI. CDR3 region: CASGRTRGGNQPQHF. For the CDR3, the DNA is TGTGCCAGCGGCCGAACGCGGGGTGGCAATCAGCCCCAGCATTTT.

V is TRBV5-1 and J is TRBJ2-5; 7 bases agree with TRBD1. The J call may not be correct, given that the DNA end is closer to TRBJ2-7. The CDR3 runs 14 residues. Germline V gene data show CDR1 as SGHRS and CDR2 as YFSETQ. The CDR3 region has the DNA TGCGCCAGCAGCGGGCGACAGGGCTCCCGCGAGCAGTACTTC. Its protein is CASSGRQGSREQYF.

The sample holds a few counts of this clone. J is TRBJ2-1 and V is TRBV2, with 10 bases identical to TRBD1. The V gene's germline CDR1 is SNHLY and CDR2 FYNNEI. V lost 8 bases and J lost 4; bases outside the gene matches: 8. The CDR3 covers 15 residues. This chain's CDR3 is CASRQGAGIYNEQFF. DNA for the CDR3: TGTGCCAGCCGACAGGGGGCCGGGATTTACAATGAGCAGTTCTTC.

V and J are TRBV29-1 and TRBJ1-2, with 11 bases aligning to TRBD1. Trimming cost V 5 bases and J 7 bases; bases outside gene matches: 9. This CDR3 region has 14 residues. Germline-derived CDR1 and CDR2 are SQVTM and ANQGSEA. CDR3 protein: CSVPRDRGGIGYTF. For the CDR3, the DNA is TGCAGCGTTCCCAGGGACAGGGGGGGTATTGGCTACACCTTC.

This clone has more than one count but fewer than ten. The rearrangement uses TRBV27 and TRBJ2-1, with TRBD2 identical over 8 bases. J gave up 7 bases and V 5 bases, and 13 bases lay outside the gene matches. The CDR3 is 16 amino acids. CDR1 is MNHEY and CDR2 is SMNVEV in the germline V gene (reference sequence). CDR3 DNA: TGTGCCAGCAGTCCTCCTGGCGGGAGGTGGGGGAATGAGCAGTTCTTC. Protein sequence: CASSPPGGRWGNEQFF.

This clone was seen more than once but under ten times. The chain uses TRBV13 and TRBJ2-6, with 7 nucleotides matching TRBD1. J lost 0 bases, V lost 4 bases, and 12 bases had no gene match. Looked up from germline, CDR1 is PRHDT and CDR2 is FYEKMQ (reference sequence). The length of the CDR3 is 19 residues. In DNA, the CDR3 is TGTGCCAGCAGCTCCAGGCTAGGGGGCGTGGGCTCTGGGGCCAACGTCCTGACTTTC. Residues: CASSSRLGGVGSGANVLTF.

The gene calls are TRBV11-2 and TRBJ1-5; no reliable D call. The CDR3 length is 13 residues. Germline V lookup: CDR1 SGHAT, CDR2 FQNNGV. V lost 4 bases to trimming and J lost 5 bases, with 9 bases between them. The chain's CDR3 is CASSSTTDQPQHF. The CDR3 bases are TGTGCCAGCAGCTCTACAACAGATCAGCCCCAGCATTTT.

This clone was seen a few times. The V call is TRBV13, the J call TRBJ1-2; D gene ambiguous. V dropped 0 bases and J dropped 6 bases, with 11 bases sitting between them. The CDR3 consists of 14 residues. Germline loops: CDR1 PRHDT, CDR2 FYEKMQ (reference sequence). The CDR3: CASSLGFGVDGYTF. Here the CDR3 DNA reads TGTGCCAGCAGCTTAGGGTTCGGGGTTGATGGCTACACCTTC.

This clone turned up a few times. CDR3 loop: CASSSRRDNHEKLFF. CDR3 nucleotides: TGTGCCAGCAGCTCGAGAAGAGACAACCACGAAAAACTGTTTTTT. The rearrangement links TRBV13 to TRBJ1-4; D is ambiguous. The CDR3 extends over 15 amino acids. Trimming shortened V by 4 bases and J by 8 bases, and 17 bases separated the two germline ends. Germline V lookup: CDR1 PRHDT, CDR2 FYEKMQ (reference sequence).

The sample holds a few counts of this clone. V gene TRBV5-4 combines with J gene TRBJ1-1; maybe TRBD1 (6 bases). CDR3 length: 15 residues. The ends were cut back, 0 bases at V and 4 bases at J, with 13 bases in the middle. CDR1 and CDR2 (germline): SGHNT, YYREEE (reference sequence). This CDR3 reads CASSLGTARRTEAFF. The CDR3 bases are TGTGCCAGCAGCTTGGGGACAGCCCGGCGCACTGAAGCTTTCTTT.

J is TRBJ1-2 and V is TRBV29-1; 9 nucleotides agree with TRBD1. Germline V gene sequence: CDR1 SQVTM, CDR2 ANQGSEA. Unmatched junction bases numbered 10, after V lost 7 bases and J lost 7 bases. CDR3 length: 13 amino acids. In DNA, the CDR3 is TGCAGCGGGCTCATACAGGGGGCTCTTGGCTACACCTTC. It codes for CSGLIQGALGYTF.

This clone has just one count. The chain couples TRBV5-8 to TRBJ2-7, with D hard to call. Germline loops: CDR1 SGHTS, CDR2 YDEGEE. V lost 4 bases and J lost 2, with 16 bases in between. This CDR3 region has 15 residues. Here the CDR3 reads CASSPELAVPYEQYF. In DNA, the CDR3 is TGTGCCAGCAGCCCGGAGTTGGCAGTTCCCTACGAGCAGTACTTC. Full variable domain (rest looked up from reference TRBV5-8 and TRBJ2-7): EAGVTQSPTHLIKTRGQQATLRCSPISGHTSVYWYQQALGLGLQFLLWYDEGEERNRGNFPPRFSGRQFPNYSSELNVNALELEDSALYLCASSPELAVPYEQYFGPGTRLTVT.

The CDR3 DNA is TGTGCCAGCAGCCAATACAGGGAAGGGATCGGTGAGCAGTTCTTC. This encodes CASSQYREGIGEQFF. The rearrangement links TRBV14 to TRBJ2-1; D may be TRBD1 (6 bases). CDR1 and CDR2 (germline): SGHDN, FVKESK. The CDR3 sequence is 15 residues long. Deletions cut 2 bases from V and 9 bases from J, with 17 bases between.

The CDR3, as DNA: TGTGCCAGCAGCTTATCTTTTGGGGCATCCGGGACAGAAGCTTTCTTT. It specifies CASSLSFGASGTEAFF. V gene TRBV7-2 combines with J gene TRBJ1-1, with D possibly matching TRBD1 (6 bases). The CDR3 has 16 amino acids. The V gene lost 2 bases and the J gene lost 8 bases, with 21 bases spanning the gap. Germline CDR1 is SGHTA and CDR2 is FQGNSA.

This clone was counted a few times. The chain employs TRBV10-3 and TRBJ2-7; 7 bases match TRBD1. The length of the CDR3 is 15 residues. CDR1 is ENHRY and CDR2 is SYGVKD in the germline V gene. The J segment lost 0 bases and the V segment lost 4 bases, leaving 6 bases of the junction unmatched. The DNA of the CDR3 is TGTGCCATCAGTGTCAACAGGGGTGGCTCCTACGAGCAGTACTTC. Translating it yields CAISVNRGGSYEQYF.

The chain has TRBV2 and TRBJ2-3; TRBD1 aligns across 9 bases. V was pared by 6 bases and J by 3 bases, with 13 bases of the junction left unmatched. The CDR3 runs to 17 residues. Germline CDR1 is SNHLY and CDR2 is FYNNEI. For the CDR3, the DNA is TGTGCCAGCAGGACCCCCACAGGGGGCGAAAGGACAGATACGCAGTATTTT. Residues: CASRTPTGGERTDTQYF.

The J gene is TRBJ1-4, the V gene TRBV2; TRBD1 matches 8 bases. CDR1 and CDR2 from the germline V gene are SNHLY and FYNNEI. The CDR3 extends over 16 amino acids. V was clipped by 5 bases and J by 2 bases; unmatched bases: 7. The DNA of the CDR3 is TGTGCCAGCAGTTTCGACAGGGGCTCGACTAATGAAAAACTGTTTTTT. Translating gives CASSFDRGSTNEKLFF.

This chain uses TRBV5-1 with TRBJ1-1, with TRBD1 matching over 7 bases. In germline, CDR1 is SGHRS, CDR2 YFSETQ. J was trimmed by 7 bases and V by 0 bases; bases with no gene match: 6. This CDR3 comprises 14 residues. The DNA for the CDR3 is TGCGCCAGCAGCTTGGCCGGGGACAGCAATGAAGCTTTCTTT. This translates into CASSLAGDSNEAFF. The variable domain in full, completed from reference TRBV5-1 and TRBJ1-1, reads KAGVTQTPRYLIKTRGQQVTLSCSPISGHRSVSWYQQTPGQGLQFLFEYFSETQRNKGNFPGRFSGRQFSNSRSEMNVSTLELGDSALYLCASSLAGDSNEAFFGQGTRLTVV.

V and J are TRBV14 and TRBJ2-2; possible D gene TRBD1, 5 bases. Germline V gene lookup returns CDR1 SGHDN and CDR2 FVKESK. Trimming stripped 4 bases from V and 4 bases from J, with 16 bases between. The CDR3 is 16 amino acids. The CDR3 bases are TGTGCCAGCAGCCTACCGACAGTCCCGGGCACCGGGGAGCTGTTTTTT. This sequence encodes CASSLPTVPGTGELFF.

Turning to this clone: The junction and the germline gene differ at one end; a read error may be behind it. The chain has TRBV10-3 and TRBJ1-2, with D possibly TRBD1 on 5 matching bases. CDR3 size: 14 residues. CDR1 and CDR2 (germline): ENHRY, SYGVKD. DNA of the CDR3: TGTGCCATCAGTGATCAGGGTTTCAACTATGTCTACACCTTC. Translation gives CAISDQGFNYVYTF.

This clone appeared a few times. This chain connects TRBV5-1 to TRBJ2-1, with TRBD2 identical over 12 bases. CDR1 and CDR2 from the germline V gene are SGHRS and YFSETQ. V shed 3 bases, J shed 0 bases, and the junction held 13 bases outside the gene matches. CDR3 length: 20 residues. The CDR3 bases are TGCGCCAGCAGCTACGGGCTTCGACTAGCGGGGGAGAGCTCCTACAATGAGCAGTTCTTC. Translated: CASSYGLRLAGESSYNEQFF.

The sample holds one count of this clone. The chain couples TRBV27 to TRBJ2-3, with D tentatively TRBD1 (7 bases). The germline V gene has CDR1 MNHEY and CDR2 SMNVEV (reference sequence). V lost 8 bases and J 2 bases, leaving 26 bases between the germline ends. The CDR3 is 18 amino acids. In DNA form, the CDR3 reads TGTGCCAGCTCCTTCGTGGAGGGGGCCCTCGGATCCACAGATACGCAGTATTTT. Amino acids: CASSFVEGALGSTDTQYF.

The genes are TRBV6-5 and TRBJ2-2, with D possibly being TRBD2 (6 bases). The CDR3 totals 13 residues. Looked up from germline, CDR1 is MNHEY and CDR2 is SVGAGI. Trimming left V 7 bases short and J 8 bases short, with 14 bases between. In DNA form, the CDR3 reads TGTGCCAGCATATACTCAGGGACTGGGGAGCTGTTTTTT. Translation: CASIYSGTGELFF.

The chain has TRBV15 and TRBJ2-5, with 9 bases fitting TRBD2. The CDR3 loop spans 17 amino acids. CDR1 LNHNV and CDR2 YYDKDF come from the germline V gene (reference sequence). The V and J ends lost 7 bases and 4 bases, in that order; junction bases with no gene match: 16. This CDR3 is CATTMGRGAGGRETQYF. In nucleotides, the CDR3 is TGTGCCACCACCATGGGTCGGGGAGCGGGAGGAAGAGAGACCCAGTACTTC.

This clone was detected once. The chain has TRBV11-2 and TRBJ1-4; 7 nucleotides agree with TRBD1. The V and J ends lost 2 bases and 0 bases, in that order; junction bases with no gene match: 6. Germline V CDR1 and CDR2: SGHAT, FQNNGV. This CDR3 contains 17 residues. Here the CDR3 DNA reads TGTGCCAGCAGCTTACCCAGGGGGTATGCAACTAATGAAAAACTGTTTTTT. Its protein product is CASSLPRGYATNEKLFF.

The CDR3 DNA reads as TGTGCCAGCAGCCAACTGACAGGGGGGGACACTGAAGCTTTCTTT. This encodes CASSQLTGGDTEAFF. The J gene is TRBJ1-1, the V gene TRBV14; 9 bases are a match to TRBD1. Germline lookup yields CDR1 SGHDN and CDR2 FVKESK. The ends lost 2 bases at V and 3 bases at J; junction bases unmatched: 4. This CDR3 is 15 amino acids long.

In nucleotides, the CDR3 is TGTGCCTGGAGTGTACAGAGTCACACTGAAGCTTTCTTT. Translation: CAWSVQSHTEAFF. The chain links TRBV30 to TRBJ1-1; D is unclear. The V gene's germline CDR1 is GTSNPN and CDR2 SVGIG (reference sequence). The length of the CDR3 is 13 residues. V lost 0 bases, J lost 3 bases, and 8 bases lay in between.

The genes are TRBV27 and TRBJ1-6; the D gene is possibly TRBD1 (5 bases). The V gene lost 5 bases and the J gene lost 11 bases, with 13 bases spanning the gap. CDR1 and CDR2 from the germline V gene are MNHEY and SMNVEV (reference sequence). This CDR3 has 13 residues. Here the CDR3 reads CASSVSRVTPLHF. In DNA, the CDR3 is TGTGCCAGCAGTGTGAGCAGGGTGACACCCCTCCACTTT.

This clone has only one observation. The chain has TRBV5-1 and TRBJ2-1; 12 nucleotides agree with TRBD2. V gave up 0 bases and J gave up 9 bases; unmatched junction bases: 13. From germline, CDR1 is SGHRS and CDR2 YFSETQ. The CDR3 extends over 18 amino acids. As DNA, the CDR3 is TGCGCCAGCAGCTTGGGGTACTTATCTAGCGGGAGGGCGGCTGAGCAGTTCTTC. This translates into CASSLGYLSSGRAAEQFF.

The gene calls are TRBV9 and TRBJ2-2; possible D gene TRBD2, 6 bases. The CDR3 loop spans 15 amino acids. V was cut by 4 bases and J by 6 bases, with 16 bases left in between. The V gene's germline CDR1 is SGDLS and CDR2 YYNGEE. The chain's CDR3 is CASSLRDPGAGELFF. The CDR3 DNA is TGTGCCAGCAGCCTCAGGGACCCGGGGGCCGGGGAGCTGTTTTTT.